This TCR beta chain came from a study of T cell changes during pregnancy in multiple sclerosis. Here immunoSEQ multiplex PCR was the method, and the copy in TCRdb shows in-frame clones only, minus some. The sample carries about 58,000 clones, about 89% recorded once. Germline CDR1 reads LNHDA; CDR2 reads SQIVND (reference sequence). The germline V and J ends were trimmed by 4 bases and 10 bases, with 11 bases remaining between them. The CDR3 runs 12 residues. The V call is TRBV19, the J call TRBJ2-1, with D uncertain. The starting material was CD4+ T cells from peripheral blood mononuclear cells, obtained after pregnancy. This receptor was identified in a female donor in good health, enrolled as a control in a pregnancy study. The CDR3 spells CASSTSLVEQFF. The CDR3, as DNA: TGTGCCAGTAGTACTTCTCTTGTGGAGCAGTTCTTC.